The 23 T cell receptor beta chains given below trace back to one sample, sequenced in a study of OX40 agonist ivuxolimab in advanced cancers. The assay was immunoSEQ multiplex PCR, and TCRdb's table has in-frame clones only and misses some. The table includes roughly 76,000 clones, around 87% detected once. The material sequenced was CD4+ or CD8+ T cells sorted from blood, taken in a trial of the OX40 agonist ivuxolimab. The receptors originated from an adult with an advanced solid tumor such as melanoma, head and neck, liver or kidney cancer.

The sample holds a few counts of this clone. This chain joins TRBV7-9 and TRBJ1-6; 8 nucleotides align to TRBD1. The ends lost 5 bases at V and 8 bases at J; junction bases unmatched: 8. The CDR3 spans 15 residues. Germline values: CDR1 SEHNR, CDR2 FQNEAQ (reference sequence). Here the CDR3 reads CASSLRTGMDSPLHF. The CDR3 coding sequence is TGTGCCAGCAGCCTGAGGACAGGGATGGATTCACCCCTCCACTTT.

V usage is TRBV28 and J usage is TRBJ2-4; possible D gene TRBD1, 6 bases. This CDR3 is built from 17 residues. Trimming pared 5 bases from V and 0 bases from J, leaving 17 bases between. The V gene's germline CDR1 is MDHEN and CDR2 SYDVKM. This chain's CDR3 is CASSSPGGRGAKNIQYF. In nucleotides, the CDR3 is TGTGCCAGCAGTAGCCCTGGGGGCCGTGGAGCCAAAAACATTCAGTACTTC.

The rearrangement links TRBV13 to TRBJ2-7, with 7 bases that match TRBD1. The CDR3 extends over 16 amino acids. The V gene end was trimmed by 5 bases and the J gene end by 1 base; junction bases not matched to a gene: 11. Germline values: CDR1 PRHDT, CDR2 FYEKMQ (reference sequence). DNA of the CDR3: TGTGCCAGCAGCAAATATGACAGGGTGGGGTCCTACGAGCAGTACTTC. This translates into CASSKYDRVGSYEQYF.

The chain employs TRBV11-2 and TRBJ2-6; unclear D gene. Germline loops: CDR1 SGHAT, CDR2 FQNNGV. The CDR3 spans 15 residues. V was trimmed by 5 bases and J by 2 bases, leaving 10 bases between them. The CDR3 loop reads CASSPRRAGANVLTF. In DNA, the CDR3 is TGTGCCAGCAGCCCTCGAAGGGCTGGGGCCAACGTCCTGACTTTC. The variable domain in full, completed from reference TRBV11-2 and TRBJ2-6, reads EAGVAQSPRYKIIEKRQSVAFWCNPISGHATLYWYQQILGQGPKLLIQFQNNGVVDDSQLPKDRFSAERLKGVDSTLKIQPAKLEDSAVYLCASSPRRAGANVLTFGAGSRLTVL.

The chain carries TRBV6-1 and TRBJ2-3; TRBD1 matches at 7 bases. Trimming removed 4 bases from V and 2 bases from J; junction bases left unmatched: 9. This CDR3 has 16 residues. Germline assignment: CDR1 MNHNS and CDR2 SASEGT. In DNA form, the CDR3 reads TGTGCCAGCAGTGTTGACCGGGACAGAATCACAGATACGCAGTATTTT. This translates into CASSVDRDRITDTQYF.

The gene calls are TRBV28 and TRBJ1-5; no reliable D call. CDR1 is MDHEN and CDR2 is SYDVKM in the germline V gene. V lost 5 bases to trimming and J lost 5 bases, with 4 bases between them. The CDR3 consists of 11 residues. CDR3 protein: CASSRYQPQHF. In nucleotides, the CDR3 is TGTGCCAGCAGTAGATATCAGCCCCAGCATTTT.

V gene TRBV29-1 combines with J gene TRBJ1-3; D uncertain. Trimming shortened V by 0 bases and J by 0 bases, and 9 bases separated the two germline ends. The CDR3 sequence is 15 residues long. Germline assignment: CDR1 SQVTM and CDR2 ANQGSEA. CDR3 bases: TGCAGCGTTGAAGAAGGGCACTTCTCTGGAAACACCATATATTTT. Its translation: CSVEEGHFSGNTIYF.

The chain employs TRBV28 and TRBJ1-6, with 7 nucleotides matching TRBD1. Germline lookup yields CDR1 MDHEN and CDR2 SYDVKM. There are 14 residues in the CDR3. After removal of 1 base from V and 9 bases from J, the junction contained 3 bases not matched to a gene. CDR3 loop: CASSLSTGVSPLHF. The CDR3, as DNA: TGTGCCAGCAGTTTATCAACAGGGGTTTCACCCCTCCACTTT.

The chain couples TRBV18 to TRBJ2-2; perhaps TRBD1 as D (6 bases). The ends were cut back, 2 bases at V and 1 base at J, with 14 bases in the middle. CDR3 size: 17 residues. CDR1 and CDR2 (germline): KGHSH, LQKENI. The CDR3 region is CASSPVDIQGNTGELFF. CDR3 nucleotides: TGTGCCAGCTCACCAGTTGATATACAGGGGAACACCGGGGAGCTGTTTTTT.

This chain joins TRBV19 and TRBJ1-1; D is undetermined. This CDR3 spans 12 amino acids. V lost 8 bases and J 5 bases, leaving 12 bases between the germline ends. Germline assignment: CDR1 LNHDA and CDR2 SQIVND (reference sequence). The CDR3 coding sequence is TGTGCCAGTCATGAAAGTGCGACTGAAGCTTTCTTT. Its protein product is CASHESATEAFF.

V gene TRBV5-6 combines with J gene TRBJ2-5; 8 nucleotides line up with TRBD1. Germline CDR1 is SGHDT and CDR2 is YYEEEE. The CDR3 loop spans 16 amino acids. With V trimmed by 0 bases and J by 2 bases, 6 bases remained unmatched. CDR3 sequence reads: CASSLETGAPQETQYF. The CDR3, as DNA: TGTGCCAGCAGCTTGGAGACAGGGGCACCTCAAGAGACCCAGTACTTC.

This clone showed up just once. The chain joins TRBV28 to TRBJ2-5; D is possibly TRBD1 or TRBD2 (6 bases each). Trimming left V 3 bases short and J 5 bases short, with 13 bases between. The CDR3 consists of 14 residues. Germline CDR1 is MDHEN and CDR2 is SYDVKM. CDR3 loop: CASSLMGGPETQYF. Written as DNA, the CDR3 is TGTGCCAGCAGTTTGATGGGGGGCCCTGAGACCCAGTACTTC.

This clone was seen a single time. The V call is TRBV6-6, the J call TRBJ1-4; 8 nucleotides match TRBD1. Germline CDR1 is MNHNY and CDR2 is SVGAGI (reference sequence). The CDR3 loop spans 16 amino acids. The V gene end was trimmed by 5 bases and the J gene end by 0 bases; junction bases not matched to a gene: 5. The CDR3 reads CASSQTGGATNEKLFF. CDR3 DNA sequence: TGTGCCAGCAGTCAAACAGGGGGTGCAACTAATGAAAAACTGTTTTTT.

The V gene is TRBV19, the J gene TRBJ1-2; D not resolved. CDR1 LNHDA and CDR2 SQIVND come from the germline V gene (reference sequence). CDR3 length equals 15 residues. V lost 7 bases to trimming and J lost 5 bases, with 20 bases between them. CDR3 protein: CASTLGPRSGYGYTF. The DNA of the CDR3 is TGTGCCAGTACCCTAGGGCCCCGAAGTGGTTATGGCTACACCTTC.

V gene TRBV11-2 combines with J gene TRBJ1-2, with D uncertain. Germline values: CDR1 SGHAT, CDR2 FQNNGV. The CDR3 length is 15 residues. The V and J ends lost 0 bases and 3 bases respectively, with 11 bases between them. CDR3 sequence: CASSLDWGTDYGYTF. DNA of the CDR3: TGTGCCAGCAGCTTAGATTGGGGTACAGACTATGGCTACACCTTC.

V and J are TRBV4-3 and TRBJ2-2; 7 positions match TRBD1. The germline gives CDR1 LGHNA, CDR2 YSLEER. The CDR3 is 17 amino acids. Trimming took 0 bases from V and 0 from J; bases not matched to a gene: 4. CDR3 DNA: TGCGCCAGCAGCCAAGACGCCGGGACAGCGAACACCGGGGAGCTGTTTTTT. Translated: CASSQDAGTANTGELFF.

The rearrangement joins TRBV5-1 to TRBJ1-4, with 9 bases lining up with TRBD1. The CDR3 runs to 16 residues. V lost 4 bases, J lost 2 bases, and 6 bases stayed unmatched. The germline V gene encodes CDR1 SGHRS and CDR2 YFSETQ. This chain's CDR3 is CASSRDRVMTNEKLFF. In DNA form, the CDR3 reads TGCGCCAGCAGCAGGGACAGGGTGATGACTAATGAAAAACTGTTTTTT.

The V and J genes are TRBV9 and TRBJ2-4, with a weak D call TRBD2 (6 bases). Germline V lookup: CDR1 SGDLS, CDR2 YYNGEE. This CDR3 contains 15 residues. V was trimmed by 4 bases and J by 9 bases, leaving 20 bases between them. The CDR3, as DNA: TGTGCCAGCAGCCCTTCGGGAACGGGGGATAGCATTCAGTACTTC. The encoded protein is CASSPSGTGDSIQYF.

This chain joins TRBV19 and TRBJ2-3; D uncertain. The CDR3 extends over 12 amino acids. V lost 7 bases to trimming and J lost 6 bases, with 11 bases between them. The V gene's germline CDR1 is LNHDA and CDR2 SQIVND (reference sequence). The CDR3 DNA follows: TGTGCCAGTACCTCAGACGGGGATACGCAGTATTTT. Translation: CASTSDGDTQYF. The whole variable domain, remainder taken from reference TRBV19 and TRBJ2-3, is DGGITQSPKYLFRKEGQNVTLSCEQNLNHDAMYWYRQDPGQGLRLIYYSQIVNDFQKGDIAEGYSVSREKKESFPLTVTSAQKNPTAFYLCASTSDGDTQYFGPGTRLTVL.

This clone turned up a few times. The chain couples TRBV19 to TRBJ2-2; the D gene could be TRBD1 or TRBD2 (5 bases each). The V end lost 6 bases, the J end lost 0 bases, and 14 bases lay between the germline ends. Germline values: CDR1 LNHDA, CDR2 SQIVND (reference sequence). This CDR3 region has 16 residues. The CDR3 loop reads CASSRTTEANTGELFF. In nucleotides, the CDR3 is TGTGCCAGTAGCCGGACAACGGAGGCGAACACCGGGGAGCTGTTTTTT.

This clone was recorded only once. The rearrangement links TRBV6-5 to TRBJ1-2; possibly TRBD1 for D (5 bases). CDR1 and CDR2 (germline): MNHEY, SVGAGI. This CDR3 is 15 amino acids long. V lost 0 bases, J lost 7 bases, and 15 bases lay in between. The CDR3 DNA sequence: TGTGCCAGCAGTTACTCACAGGACGGAAATAGTGGCTACACCTTC. Encoded protein: CASSYSQDGNSGYTF.

This clone came up a few times. The rearrangement uses TRBV12-5 and TRBJ1-2, with D hard to call. Trimming removed 7 bases from V and 2 bases from J, with 11 bases in between. Germline assignment: CDR1 LGHNT and CDR2 FRNRAP. The CDR3 has 13 amino acids. The CDR3 DNA is TGTGCTAGTGCCCTGGACGGAAACTATGGCTACACCTTC. The encoded protein is CASALDGNYGYTF.

The chain employs TRBV9 and TRBJ2-1; D possibly corresponds to TRBD2 (7 bases). The V and J ends lost 0 bases and 6 bases respectively, with 13 bases between them. The CDR3 spans 15 residues. Germline V CDR1 and CDR2: SGDLS, YYNGEE. The CDR3 sequence is CASSVEGGSSNEQFF. The CDR3 DNA sequence: TGTGCCAGCAGCGTAGAGGGGGGGTCTAGCAATGAGCAGTTCTTC.